The rows below give T cell receptor beta chains drawn from one sample of a study of radiotherapy plus CTLA-4 blockade in lung cancer. Method: immunoSEQ multiplex PCR; TCRdb's copy keeps in-frame clones and lacks some. This sample yields some 64,000 clones, of which about 80% are seen a single time; 3.5% to 4.5% belongs to the top ten. The sequencing here drew on peripheral blood, taken from a patient treated with radiotherapy plus ipilimumab. Source of these receptors: a human donor with non-small cell lung cancer who had a complete response to radiotherapy plus ipilimumab. Each CDR3 is given with its conserved first and last residue. The D gene is left open where the match is weak. Where a row states a size, it is once, few, many or the class of an expanded clone; other rows omit it.

cdr3_aa	cdr3_nt	v_call	j_call	d_call	clone_size	cdr3_length
CASSLGVGNPYGETQYF	TGTGCCAGCAGCCTAGGGGTCGGCAACCCCTACGGGGAGACCCAGTACTTC	TRBV11-3	TRBJ2-5	NA	NA	17
CASRLGGVTEAFF	TGTGCCAGCAGACTTGGCGGGGTCACTGAAGCTTTCTTT	TRBV2	TRBJ1-1	NA	NA	13
CASSRGGLVQYF	TGTGCCAGCAGCCGGGGGGGATTGGTCCAGTACTTC	TRBV11-3	TRBJ2-5	TRBD2	once	12
CASSLVNTVSYTGELFF	TGTGCCAGCAGCTTAGTGAATACAGTATCCTACACCGGGGAGCTGTTTTTT	TRBV7-9	TRBJ2-2	NA	NA	17
CASSLWREQLSMNTEAFF	TGTGCCAGCAGCTTGTGGAGAGAACAGCTCTCAATGAACACTGAAGCTTTCTTT	TRBV5-6	TRBJ1-1	NA	NA	18
CASGSTGGPANEQFF	TGTGCCAGCGGGTCTACGGGAGGGCCTGCGAATGAGCAGTTCTTC	TRBV7-2	TRBJ2-1	TRBD2	NA	15
CASSLTQETQYF	TGTGCCAGCAGCTTAACCCAAGAGACCCAGTACTTC	TRBV7-9	TRBJ2-5	NA	NA	12
CASSPTPMGWGTEAFF	TGTGCCAGCAGCCCAACCCCTATGGGCTGGGGAACTGAAGCTTTCTTT	TRBV7-2	TRBJ1-1	NA	NA	16
CASSLDLTSGSLYNGQFF	TGTGCCAGCAGCTTAGATTTGACTAGCGGGAGTTTGTACAATGGGCAGTTCTTC	TRBV11-3	TRBJ2-1	TRBD2	NA	18
CAWSIRRSGEKLFF	TGTGCCTGGAGTATTCGGCGGAGTGGGGAAAAACTGTTTTTT	TRBV30	TRBJ1-4	NA	few	14
CAWRGFGRRNIQYF	TGTGCCTGGAGGGGTTTTGGGCGACGTAACATTCAGTACTTC	TRBV30	TRBJ2-4	NA	NA	14
CSARETGSQYF	TGCAGTGCTAGAGAGACAGGGTCCCAGTACTTC	TRBV20-1	TRBJ2-7	TRBD1	NA	11
CASGMTGRNTEAFF	TGTGCTAGTGGTATGACAGGGCGAAACACTGAAGCTTTCTTT	TRBV12-5	TRBJ1-1	TRBD1	NA	14
CSVNNQGVGGYTF	TGCAGCGTTAACAATCAGGGGGTGGGAGGCTACACCTTC	TRBV29-1	TRBJ1-2	TRBD1	NA	13
CASSLGDPYYEQYF	TGTGCCAGCAGCTTGGGGGACCCCTACTACGAGCAGTACTTC	TRBV7-2	TRBJ2-7	NA	NA	14
CASSLRQRNSDTQYF	TGTGCCAGCAGTTTACGACAGCGCAACTCAGATACGCAGTATTTT	TRBV27	TRBJ2-3	NA	NA	15
CASSSGTGKDTQYF	TGCGCCAGCAGCTCCGGGACGGGGAAGGATACGCAGTATTTT	TRBV10-1	TRBJ2-3	NA	NA	14
CASSVRAGTMNTEAFF	TGCGCCAGCAGCGTCCGGGCAGGGACTATGAACACTGAAGCTTTCTTT	TRBV4-1	TRBJ1-1	NA	once	16
CASSPGTGGEKLFF	TGCGCCAGCAGTCCTGGAACAGGGGGTGAAAAACTGTTTTTT	TRBV23-1	TRBJ1-4	TRBD1	NA	14
CAWSASDRGAYGYTF	TGTGCCTGGAGCGCCTCGGACAGGGGAGCCTATGGCTACACCTTC	TRBV30	TRBJ1-2	TRBD1	NA	15
CASSLPGTITDTQYF	TGTGCCAGCAGCTTGCCTGGGACTATCACAGATACGCAGTATTTT	TRBV5-4	TRBJ2-3	TRBD2	NA	15
CASSGGLLGSGNTIYF	TGCGCCAGCAGCGGTGGACTCCTCGGCTCTGGAAACACCATATATTTT	TRBV5-1	TRBJ1-3	NA	NA	16
CARSSTGMSTDTQYF	TGTGCCCGGAGTTCAACAGGGATGAGCACAGATACGCAGTATTTT	TRBV30	TRBJ2-3	NA	NA	15
CASSSSRGTEAFF	TGTGCCAGCAGCTCCTCCCGGGGTACTGAAGCTTTCTTT	TRBV28	TRBJ1-1	NA	NA	13
CASSGRVGETQYF	TGCGCCAGCAGCGGCAGGGTGGGAGAGACCCAGTACTTC	TRBV5-1	TRBJ2-5	NA	NA	13
CASSSGTGGKETQYF	TGTGCCAGCAGTTCTGGGACAGGTGGGAAGGAGACCCAGTACTTC	TRBV28	TRBJ2-5	TRBD1	NA	15
CASTWGGDEQYF	TGTGCCAGCACCTGGGGAGGGGACGAGCAGTACTTC	TRBV7-9	TRBJ2-7	TRBD2	NA	12